These T cell receptor beta chains were read from a single sample in a study of blood T cell repertoires in COVID-19. Libraries were prepared by immunoSEQ multiplex PCR; TCRdb keeps only in-frame clonotypes and omits some of them. Of about 300,000 clones listed, 90% are singletons. The specimen was PBMCs or T cells enriched from blood (not recorded which). The receptor source for this set is a woman aged 18-29 years with acute COVID-19. Each CDR3 is given without its conserved first and last residue. Only part of the rows carry a size: once, few, many, or a class if the clone is expanded.

NA	TRBV4-1	TRBJ2-3	ASSQVISPSTDTQY
NA	TRBV19	TRBJ2-7	ASSQTGKDEQY
once	TRBV7-9	TRBJ2-1	ASTWDFSYNEQF
NA	TRBV9	TRBJ2-3	ASSVGTGGTDTQY
NA	TRBV24-1	TRBJ2-5	ATSDSRQGGETQY
NA	TRBV14	TRBJ2-1	ASSQGASGYNEQF
NA	TRBV11-2	TRBJ1-2	ASSFTANYGYT
once	TRBV5-1	TRBJ2-1	ASSLQGSYNEQF
NA	TRBV15	TRBJ1-1	ATSREGGYTEAF
few	TRBV7-2	TRBJ1-4	ASSPYTGTNEKLF
NA	TRBV18	TRBJ2-1	ASSPPGGASGRDEQF
NA	TRBV2	TRBJ2-1	ASTLGTGLYNEQF
once	TRBV14	TRBJ2-7	ASSQDIISRN
NA	TRBV11-2	TRBJ2-5	ASSFGQGQETQY
NA	TRBV27	TRBJ1-5	ATGDGTNQPQH
NA	TRBV3-1/TRBV3-2	TRBJ2-5	ASSLRDIDSQY
NA	TRBV5-1	TRBJ2-2	ASSLQGASGSSVGELF
NA	TRBV20-1	TRBJ2-3	SASPRGGSTDTQY
NA	TRBV6-5	TRBJ1-2	ASSYFLGRGGYT
NA	TRBV5-1	TRBJ1-1	ASRGTGMNTEAF
NA	TRBV6-6	TRBJ1-2	ASSQTKQGQAGGYT
NA	TRBV12-3/TRBV12-4	TRBJ2-7	ASSSDGGEQY
NA	TRBV18	TRBJ2-1	ASSPNRGFGFNDEQF
NA	TRBV6-6	TRBJ1-1	ASQTGKNTEAF